This TCR beta chain was recorded in a study of OX40 agonist ivuxolimab in advanced cancers. Overall study findings and caveats: No determination was made of the antigen specificity of the expanded peripheral T cells.

Turning to this clone: Its target is unknown.

Germline CDR1 and CDR2: SGHNT and YENEEA. Trimming cost V 1 base and J 5 bases, with 12 bases left between them. The CDR3 is made up of 14 amino acids. Generated by immunoSEQ multiplex PCR, the TCRdb table keeps only in-frame clones and is missing some. The sample has tens of thousands of clones, about 88% seen once. Sampling times: baseline, cycle 4 day 1, cycle 7 day 1. The receptor's source is an adult with an advanced solid tumor such as melanoma, head and neck, liver or kidney cancer. This material consisted of CD4+ or CD8+ T cells sorted from blood, taken in a trial of the OX40 agonist ivuxolimab. V and J are TRBV11-3 and TRBJ2-7, with D unresolved. The CDR3 region is CASSLGFSIHEQYF. The CDR3 DNA follows: TGTGCCAGCAGCTTAGGGTTCAGTATCCACGAGCAGTACTTC.